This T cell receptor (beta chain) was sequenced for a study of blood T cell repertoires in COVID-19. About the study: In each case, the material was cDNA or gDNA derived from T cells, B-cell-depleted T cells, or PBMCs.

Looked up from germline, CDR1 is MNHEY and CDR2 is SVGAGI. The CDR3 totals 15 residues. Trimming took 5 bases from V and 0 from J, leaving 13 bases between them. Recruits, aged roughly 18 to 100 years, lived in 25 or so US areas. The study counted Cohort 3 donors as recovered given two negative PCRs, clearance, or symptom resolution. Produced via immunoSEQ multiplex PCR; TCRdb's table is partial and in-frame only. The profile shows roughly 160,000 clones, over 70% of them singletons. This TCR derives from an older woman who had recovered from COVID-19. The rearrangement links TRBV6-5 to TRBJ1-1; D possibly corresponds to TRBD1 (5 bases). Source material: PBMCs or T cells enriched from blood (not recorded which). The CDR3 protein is CASSRQLSLNTEAFF. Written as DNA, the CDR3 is TGTGCCAGCAGTAGACAGCTATCCTTGAACACTGAAGCTTTCTTT.